This is a list of T cell receptor beta chains from one sample in a study of blood T cell repertoires in COVID-19. The table came from immunoSEQ multiplex PCR; TCRdb's copy has only in-frame clones and leaves some out. The table lists 200,000 to 250,000 clones, around 87% of them singletons. Sample: PBMCs or T cells enriched from blood (not recorded which). These receptor sequences come from a man aged 30-40 years in a cohort exposed to, infected with or recovered from COVID-19 (not recorded which). CDR3s include the opening cysteine and the closing phenylalanine or tryptophan.

V,J,CDR3
TRBV5-1,TRBJ2-5,CASSLLAGAEEETQYF
TRBV9,TRBJ1-2,CASSTGQPNYGYTF
TRBV7-9,TRBJ2-1,CASSLVRVSSYNEQFF
TRBV27,TRBJ1-6,CASSYIRGRGQLTSPLHF
TRBV19,TRBJ2-3,CASSISGDTQYF
TRBV19,TRBJ2-7,CASSASGGAGKQYF
TRBV4-3,TRBJ2-1,CASSPTLAGGPDEQFF
TRBV25-1,TRBJ2-5,CASSPRETETQYF
TRBV18,TRBJ1-4,CASSLQDMGGEKLFF
TRBV28,TRBJ1-2,CASSNGGAVEYGYTF
TRBV4-3,TRBJ2-7,CASSQEVGLHYEQYF
TRBV19,TRBJ1-1,CASSSMTVGGTEAFF
TRBV5-1,TRBJ2-2,CASSNTGATGELFF
TRBV3-1/TRBV3-2,TRBJ2-7,CASSQSGVNNYEQYF
TRBV24-1,TRBJ2-7,CATSDSIRSYEQYF
TRBV27,TRBJ1-5,CASTTGTGNQPQHF
TRBV28,TRBJ1-2,CASSLRTGGRGYTF
TRBV9,TRBJ2-5,CASSATLPGGEETQYF
TRBV27,TRBJ1-1,CASSLSASGNTEAFF
TRBV4-1,TRBJ2-7,CASSPDRDYEQYF
TRBV27,TRBJ2-3,CASTLGLGLADTQYF
TRBV19,TRBJ1-5,CASRTVHSNQPQHF
TRBV5-6,TRBJ2-7,CASSSQTSGEPPHEQYF
TRBV7-8,TRBJ1-1,CASSPHAGLSTEAFF
TRBV6-1,TRBJ2-6,CASSDQQGSGANVLTF